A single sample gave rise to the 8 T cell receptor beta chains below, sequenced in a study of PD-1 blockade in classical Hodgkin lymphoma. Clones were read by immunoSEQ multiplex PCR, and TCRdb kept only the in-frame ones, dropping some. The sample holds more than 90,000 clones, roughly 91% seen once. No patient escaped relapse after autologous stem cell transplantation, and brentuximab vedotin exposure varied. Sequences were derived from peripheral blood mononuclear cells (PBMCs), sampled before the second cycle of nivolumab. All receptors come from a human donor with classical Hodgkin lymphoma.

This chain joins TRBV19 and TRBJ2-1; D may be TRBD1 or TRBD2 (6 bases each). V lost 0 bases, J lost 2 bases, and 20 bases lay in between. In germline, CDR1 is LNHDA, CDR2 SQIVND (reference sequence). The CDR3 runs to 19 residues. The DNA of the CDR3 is TGTGCCAGTAGTATAGAAGCAGGGGCTGCGGGACCTACCTACAATGAGCAGTTCTTC. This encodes CASSIEAGAAGPTYNEQFF.

The CDR3 sequence: CASSTRLATLYEQYF. Written as DNA, the CDR3 is TGTGCCAGCAGCACTAGACTAGCGACGCTCTACGAGCAGTACTTC. The V call is TRBV6-6, the J call TRBJ2-7; TRBD2 matches at 8 bases. CDR3 length: 15 amino acids. With V trimmed by 6 bases and J by 3 bases, 10 bases remained unmatched. Germline-derived CDR1 and CDR2 are MNHNY and SVGAGI (reference sequence).

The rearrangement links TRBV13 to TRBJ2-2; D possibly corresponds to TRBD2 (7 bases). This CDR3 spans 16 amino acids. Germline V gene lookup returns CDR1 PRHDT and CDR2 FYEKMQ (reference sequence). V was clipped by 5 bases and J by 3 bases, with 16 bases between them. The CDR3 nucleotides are TGTGCCAGCAGCCAGACCCTAGGGGGGGACACCGGGGAGCTGTTTTTT. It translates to CASSQTLGGDTGELFF.

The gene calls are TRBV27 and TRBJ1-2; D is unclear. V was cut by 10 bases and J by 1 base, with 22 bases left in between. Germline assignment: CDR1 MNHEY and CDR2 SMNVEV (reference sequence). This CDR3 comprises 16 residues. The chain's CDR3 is CATSSHYPGFNYGYTF. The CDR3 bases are TGTGCCACCTCGTCACACTACCCGGGGTTTAACTATGGCTACACCTTC.

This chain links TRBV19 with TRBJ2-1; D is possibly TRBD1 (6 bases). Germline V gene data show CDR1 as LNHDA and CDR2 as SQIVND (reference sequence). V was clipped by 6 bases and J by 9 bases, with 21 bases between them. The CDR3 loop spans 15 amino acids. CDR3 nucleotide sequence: TGTGCCAGTAGCCCAACCTACGACAGGTCGGCTGAGCAGTTCTTC. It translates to CASSPTYDRSAEQFF.

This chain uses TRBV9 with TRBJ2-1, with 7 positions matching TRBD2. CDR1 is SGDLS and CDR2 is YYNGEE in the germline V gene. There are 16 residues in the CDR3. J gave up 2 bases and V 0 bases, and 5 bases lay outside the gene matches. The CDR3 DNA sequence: TGTGCCAGCAGCGTAGCTATGCGGGGGACCTACAATGAGCAGTTCTTC. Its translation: CASSVAMRGTYNEQFF.

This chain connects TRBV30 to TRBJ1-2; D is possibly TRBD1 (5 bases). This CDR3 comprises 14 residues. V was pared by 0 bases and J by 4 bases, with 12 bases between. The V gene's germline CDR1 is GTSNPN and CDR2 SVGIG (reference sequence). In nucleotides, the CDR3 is TGTGCCTGGAGTGTACTTGGGCAGGGCTATGGCTACACCTTC. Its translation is CAWSVLGQGYGYTF.

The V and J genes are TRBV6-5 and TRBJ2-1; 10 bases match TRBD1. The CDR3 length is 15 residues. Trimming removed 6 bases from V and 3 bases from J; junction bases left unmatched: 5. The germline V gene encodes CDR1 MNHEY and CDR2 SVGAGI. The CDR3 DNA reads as TGTGCCAGCAGCAGAGGGACAGGGGACTACAATGAGCAGTTCTTC. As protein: CASSRGTGDYNEQFF.